These 20 T cell receptor beta chains were all obtained from the same sample, sequenced in a study of Graves' ophthalmopathy and Graves' hyperthyroidism. The study amplified TCR beta CDR3 regions using RNA transcripts. RT-PCR was first run with HTBI primers, then multiplex PCR in a second round. TCRdb ran MiXCR on the multiplex PCR reads and lists one entry per CDR3 protein. The repertoire includes 260,000 or so distinct CDR3 sequences, around 45% of them detected once, and 40% to 55% sits in the top ten. The sample comprised peripheral blood. These receptors were taken from an adult man with Graves' ophthalmopathy.

This chain connects TRBV3-1 to TRBJ1-1, with D unclear. The germline V gene has CDR1 LGHDT and CDR2 YNNKEL (reference sequence). Trimming took 1 base from V and 4 from J, leaving 10 bases between them. This CDR3 region has 14 residues. DNA of the CDR3: TGTGCCAGCAGCCAAGCGGGATTGGGCACTGAAGCTTTCTTT. It is translated as CASSQAGLGTEAFF.

The chain carries TRBV20-1 and TRBJ2-7; 8 bases agree with TRBD2. CDR1 and CDR2 from the germline V gene are DFQATT and SNEGSKA (reference sequence). V was pared by 4 bases and J by 6 bases, with 11 bases of the junction left unmatched. The CDR3 loop spans 14 amino acids. This CDR3 is CSATPKREWSEQYF. CDR3 DNA sequence: TGCAGTGCTACCCCGAAGCGGGAGTGGTCCGAGCAGTACTTC.

The chain employs TRBV5-8 and TRBJ2-7; D possibly uses TRBD1 or TRBD2 (5 bases each). V lost 4 bases and J lost 3, with 14 bases in between. The CDR3 contains 14 residues. Per germline, CDR1 SGHTS and CDR2 YDEGEE. The CDR3 sequence: CASSPGTDFYEQYF. CDR3 DNA sequence: TGTGCCAGCAGCCCCGGGACCGACTTCTACGAGCAGTACTTC.

This chain links TRBV7-9 with TRBJ1-2, with a possible D match to TRBD1 (5 bases). Trimming took off 2 bases at V and 0 bases at J, with 13 bases between the two ends. The CDR3 spans 16 residues. Germline-derived CDR1 and CDR2 are SEHNR and FQNEAQ (reference sequence). CDR3 DNA sequence: TGTGCCAGCAGCTTACCCGGGACTCAGGCTAACTATGGCTACACCTTC. Protein: CASSLPGTQANYGYTF. The whole variable domain, filled in from reference TRBV7-9 and TRBJ1-2, reads DTGVSQNPRHKITKRGQNVTFRCDPISEHNRLYWYRQTLGQGPEFLTYFQNEAQLEKSRLLSDRFSAERPKGSFSTLEIQRTEQGDSAMYLCASSLPGTQANYGYTFGSGTRLTVV.

The chain has TRBV10-3 and TRBJ1-5; D unresolved. V was pared by 5 bases and J by 8 bases, with 13 bases between. The CDR3 sequence is 13 residues long. Germline CDR1 is ENHRY and CDR2 is SYGVKD. CDR3 sequence (DNA): TGTGCCATCAGTAGCCGCCAGGAAGAGCCCCAGCATTTT. Amino acid sequence: CAISSRQEEPQHF.

The gene calls are TRBV7-9 and TRBJ2-7; 10 bases match TRBD1. There are 14 residues in the CDR3. The trim removed 5 bases at V and 2 bases at J, leaving 3 bases unmatched. Germline V gene sequence: CDR1 SEHNR, CDR2 FQNEAQ (reference sequence). Here the CDR3 DNA reads TGTGCCAGCAGCGACGGACAGGGGGCCTACGAGCAGTACTTC. Translated: CASSDGQGAYEQYF. Full variable domain (missing parts from reference TRBV7-9 and TRBJ2-7): DTGVSQNPRHKITKRGQNVTFRCDPISEHNRLYWYRQTLGQGPEFLTYFQNEAQLEKSRLLSDRFSAERPKGSFSTLEIQRTEQGDSAMYLCASSDGQGAYEQYFGPGTRLTVT.

This clonotype was found many times. V usage is TRBV2 and J usage is TRBJ1-5; TRBD1 matches at 10 bases. CDR1 SNHLY and CDR2 FYNNEI come from the germline V gene. The V and J ends lost 5 bases and 2 bases, in that order; junction bases with no gene match: 3. The CDR3 has 15 amino acids. The CDR3 here is CASSWDRGGNQPQHF. As DNA, the CDR3 is TGTGCCAGCAGTTGGGACAGGGGAGGCAATCAGCCCCAGCATTTT.

The chain uses TRBV10-3 and TRBJ2-7; unclear D gene. Trimming stripped 0 bases from V and 8 bases from J, with 17 bases between. The CDR3 has 15 residues. Germline V lookup: CDR1 ENHRY, CDR2 SYGVKD. In nucleotides, the CDR3 is TGTGCCATCAGTGAGTCTACGGACGATGGGCGCAAGCAGTACTTC. This sequence encodes CAISESTDDGRKQYF.

The V and J genes are TRBV28 and TRBJ1-3, with D perhaps TRBD1 (5 bases). The CDR3 sequence is 14 residues long. CDR1 MDHEN and CDR2 SYDVKM come from the germline V gene. Between the trimmed V and J ends, which lost 6 bases and 2 bases, there was a span of 11 bases. CDR3 DNA sequence: TGTGCCAGCAGACCTGGGGGTGCTGGAAACACCATATATTTT. It translates to CASRPGGAGNTIYF. The variable domain in full, completed from reference TRBV28 and TRBJ1-3, reads DVKVTQSSRYLVKRTGEKVFLECVQDMDHENMFWYRQDPGLGLRLIYFSYDVKMKEKGDIPEGYSVSREKKERFSLILESASTNQTSMYLCASRPGGAGNTIYFGEGSWLTVV.

The chain combines TRBV20-1 with TRBJ1-5; tentative D call: TRBD1 (5 bases). The CDR3 spans 14 residues. The germline V and J ends were trimmed by 3 bases and 0 bases, with 9 bases remaining between them. Per the germline V gene, CDR1 is DFQATT and CDR2 is SNEGSKA (reference sequence). The CDR3 sequence: CSASPDSSNQPQHF. CDR3 DNA: TGCAGTGCTAGTCCTGACAGTAGCAATCAGCCCCAGCATTTT.

This clonotype was recorded once. CDR3 bases: TGTGCGGTGCAGGGGCCCGGGACAATAAACACTGAAGCTTTCTTT. It encodes CAVQGPGTINTEAFF. The chain carries TRBV6-5 and TRBJ1-1, with D possibly TRBD1 on 6 matching bases. The length of the CDR3 is 15 residues. Germline V lookup: CDR1 MNHEY, CDR2 SVGAGI.

This chain links TRBV28 with TRBJ1-2; maybe TRBD1 (6 bases). The CDR3 runs 16 residues. V lost 8 bases and J lost 1, with 20 bases in between. Germline CDR1 reads MDHEN; CDR2 reads SYDVKM. CDR3 in amino acids: CASLGHLGAVNYGYTF. The CDR3 DNA follows: TGTGCCAGCCTGGGACATCTAGGGGCAGTTAACTATGGCTACACCTTC.

This clonotype came up a few times. The chain links TRBV7-6 to TRBJ2-7, with 8 bases that match TRBD1. CDR1 is SGHVS, CDR2 FNYEAQ, per germline. The length of the CDR3 is 14 residues. Losses at the gene ends were 4 bases for V and 5 bases for J; bases not matched to a gene: 7. In DNA, the CDR3 is TGTGCCAGCAGCTCTGTCCCGACAGGGGACGAGCAGTACTTC. Its translation: CASSSVPTGDEQYF.

The genes are TRBV29-1 and TRBJ2-7; D could derive from TRBD1 or TRBD2 (6 bases each). This CDR3 is built from 12 residues. The V end lost 4 bases, the J end lost 5 bases, and 12 bases lay between the germline ends. Per the germline V gene, CDR1 is SQVTM and CDR2 is ANQGSEA. The CDR3 nucleotides are TGCAGCGTTGCTCTGGGGGGCAACGAGCAGTACTTC. This codes for CSVALGGNEQYF.

This clonotype was picked up many times. The rearrangement joins TRBV29-1 to TRBJ2-2, with D perhaps TRBD1 (6 bases). Germline CDR1 and CDR2: SQVTM and ANQGSEA. The V gene lost 6 bases and the J gene lost 1 base, with 12 bases spanning the gap. The CDR3 is made up of 14 amino acids. The CDR3 reads CSVPGHVNTGELFF. In DNA, the CDR3 is TGCAGCGTACCGGGACACGTGAACACCGGGGAGCTGTTTTTT.

This clonotype was counted many times. The genes are TRBV20-1 and TRBJ1-1; D is unclear. The CDR3 loop spans 13 amino acids. Looked up from germline, CDR1 is DFQATT and CDR2 is SNEGSKA (reference sequence). Trimming removed 3 bases at V and 2 bases at J, with 10 bases between. CDR3 amino acids: CSASPRRNTEAFF. CDR3 bases: TGCAGTGCTAGCCCACGCAGAAACACTGAAGCTTTCTTT.

This chain joins TRBV29-1 and TRBJ2-2; no reliable D call. V lost 5 bases, J lost 4 bases, and 11 bases lay in between. Germline V lookup: CDR1 SQVTM, CDR2 ANQGSEA. CDR3 size: 13 residues. The DNA for the CDR3 is TGCAGCGTTTTTCAGTTTAGCACCGGGGAGCTGTTTTTT. Translation: CSVFQFSTGELFF.

This clonotype has just one count. The V call is TRBV29-1, the J call TRBJ2-7; TRBD2 matches 7 bases. This CDR3 is built from 14 residues. From germline, CDR1 is SQVTM and CDR2 ANQGSEA. CDR3 sequence reads: CSARGGEGNYEQYF. The DNA of the CDR3 is TGCAGTGCTAGAGGCGGGGAGGGGAACTACGAGCAGTACTTC.

As regards this clonotype: Given a much more abundant clone one base away, this may be a read error. The rearrangement links TRBV2 to TRBJ1-6; TRBD1 matches 7 bases. Germline-derived CDR1 and CDR2 are SNHLY and FYNNEI. The CDR3 consists of 15 residues. The CDR3 here is CVTKGASSYNSPLHF. DNA of the CDR3: TGTGTTACCAAGGGGGCCAGCTCCTATAATTCACCCCTCCACTTT.

Worth noting for this clonotype: One base away lies a much larger clone, so this may be a sequencing read error. The DNA is left out, because the CDR3 cannot be placed on it with certainty; the CDR3 is given as TCRdb lists it. The chain links TRBV11-1 to TRBJ1-6; the D call TRBD1 from the table was never checked on the DNA. The CDR3 region is 15 residues in length, termini included. CDR1 is SGHAT, CDR2 FQDESV, per germline (reference sequence). The CDR3 loop is CASSLVGRGNSPHHF.